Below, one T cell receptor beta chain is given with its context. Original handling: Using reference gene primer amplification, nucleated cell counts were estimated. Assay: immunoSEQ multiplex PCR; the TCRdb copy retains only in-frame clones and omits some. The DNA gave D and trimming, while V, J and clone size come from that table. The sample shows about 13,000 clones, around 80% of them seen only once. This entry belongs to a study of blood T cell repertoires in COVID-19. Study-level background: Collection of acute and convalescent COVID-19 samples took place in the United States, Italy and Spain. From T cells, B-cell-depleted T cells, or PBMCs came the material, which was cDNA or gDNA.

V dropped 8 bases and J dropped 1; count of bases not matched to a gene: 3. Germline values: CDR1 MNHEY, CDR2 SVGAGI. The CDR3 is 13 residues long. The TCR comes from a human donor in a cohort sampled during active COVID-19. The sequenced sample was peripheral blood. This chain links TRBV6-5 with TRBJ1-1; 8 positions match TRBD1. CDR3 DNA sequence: TGTGCCAGCGAGGGACAGGCGAACACTGAAGCTTTCTTT. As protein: CASEGQANTEAFF.